This T cell receptor beta chain was recorded in a study of regulatory T cells in long-lasting Graves disease. The sample's time point: persistent/refractory GD, antithyroid drugs over 5 years with positive TRAb. From RNA extracted from PBMCs, the TCR library was made. Germline V gene lookup returns CDR1 MGHDK and CDR2 SYGVNS. CDR3 length equals 16 residues. V lost 6 bases to trimming and J lost 0 bases, with 14 bases between them. Construction of TCR beta libraries relied on iRepertoire HTBI primers and on Arm-PCR targeting CDR3 regions. A single record per CDR3 protein comes from TCRdb applying MiXCR to the multiplex PCR reads. The sample contains 600,000 to 800,000 distinct CDR3 sequences, around 32% of which appear only once.

The sequenced sample was peripheral blood mononuclear cells (PBMCs), obtained when the disease was refractory, from a patient treated with antithyroid drugs. This rearrangement joins TRBV25-1 to TRBJ2-2; a weak D match, TRBD2 (5 bases). This clonotype was sampled from a female donor with Graves disease. CDR3 amino acids: CASRTPGGPNTGELFF. CDR3 coding DNA: TGTGCCAGCAGGACCCCGGGCGGGCCGAACACCGGGGAGCTGTTTTTT.